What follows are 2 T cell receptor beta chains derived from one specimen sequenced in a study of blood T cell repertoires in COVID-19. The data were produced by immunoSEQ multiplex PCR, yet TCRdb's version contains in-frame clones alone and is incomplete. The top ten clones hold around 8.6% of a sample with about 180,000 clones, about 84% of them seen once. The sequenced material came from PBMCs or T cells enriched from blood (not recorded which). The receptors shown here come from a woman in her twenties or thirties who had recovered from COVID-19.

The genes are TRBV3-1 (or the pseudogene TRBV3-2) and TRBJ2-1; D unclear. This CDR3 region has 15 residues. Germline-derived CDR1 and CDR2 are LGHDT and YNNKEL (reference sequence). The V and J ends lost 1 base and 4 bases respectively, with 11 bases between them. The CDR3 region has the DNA TGTGCCAGCAGCCAAGCTGGTCTAGGTTACAATGAGCAGTTCTTC. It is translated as CASSQAGLGYNEQFF.

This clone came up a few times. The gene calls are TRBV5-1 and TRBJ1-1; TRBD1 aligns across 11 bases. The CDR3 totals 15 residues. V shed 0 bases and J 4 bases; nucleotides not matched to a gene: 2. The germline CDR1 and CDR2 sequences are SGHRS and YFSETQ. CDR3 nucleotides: TGCGCCAGCAGCTTGGTAGGGACAGGGGGCACTGAAGCTTTCTTT. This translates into CASSLVGTGGTEAFF. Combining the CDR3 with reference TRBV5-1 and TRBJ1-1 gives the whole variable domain KAGVTQTPRYLIKTRGQQVTLSCSPISGHRSVSWYQQTPGQGLQFLFEYFSETQRNKGNFPGRFSGRQFSNSRSEMNVSTLELGDSALYLCASSLVGTGGTEAFFGQGTRLTVV.